The clone carrying this TCR beta chain was detected a few times. Antigen specificity is unknown. The data belong to a study of T cells in Graves' hyperthyroidism and ophthalmopathy. Study observations and caveats: A model built on 13 V-J features separated ophthalmopathy from stable hyperthyroidism.

Using RNA transcripts as the source, TCR beta CDR3 regions were amplified. During a first-round RT-PCR of the TCR CDR3, the HTBI primer set was used. TCRdb re-analysed the multiplex PCR reads in MiXCR, keeping a single row per CDR3 protein. The sample consists of hundreds of thousands of distinct CDR3 sequences, about 20% of them appearing once. Trimming left V 3 bases short and J 4 bases short, with 12 bases between. Germline V gives CDR1 MDHEN, CDR2 SYDVKM. CDR3 length equals 15 residues. Sequencing used blood. The source of this sequence is a man aged 25 to 45 with Graves' ophthalmopathy. The V and J genes are TRBV28 and TRBJ2-2; tentative D call: TRBD1 (6 bases). The CDR3 loop reads CASSFPDRLTGELFF. As DNA, the CDR3 is TGTGCCAGCAGTTTTCCGGACAGACTCACCGGGGAGCTGTTTTTT.